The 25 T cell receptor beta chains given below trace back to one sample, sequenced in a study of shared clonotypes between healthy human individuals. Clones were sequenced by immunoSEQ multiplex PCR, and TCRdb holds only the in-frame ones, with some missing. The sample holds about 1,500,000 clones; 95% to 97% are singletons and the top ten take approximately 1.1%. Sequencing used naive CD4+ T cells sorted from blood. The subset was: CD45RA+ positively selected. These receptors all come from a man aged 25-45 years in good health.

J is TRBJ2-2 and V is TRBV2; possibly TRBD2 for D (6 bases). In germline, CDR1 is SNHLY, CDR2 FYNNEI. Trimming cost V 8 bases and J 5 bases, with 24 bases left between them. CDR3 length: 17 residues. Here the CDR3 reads CASRGRNRTMNTGELFF. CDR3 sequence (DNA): TGTGCCAGCCGGGGGAGGAATAGGACTATGAATACCGGGGAGCTGTTTTTT.

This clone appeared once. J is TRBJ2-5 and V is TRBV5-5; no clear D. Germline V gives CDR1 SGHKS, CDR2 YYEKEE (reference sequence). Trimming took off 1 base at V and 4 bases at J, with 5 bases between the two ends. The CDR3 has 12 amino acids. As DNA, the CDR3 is TGTGCCAGCAGCTTGACAGCAGAGACCCAGTACTTC. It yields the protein CASSLTAETQYF.

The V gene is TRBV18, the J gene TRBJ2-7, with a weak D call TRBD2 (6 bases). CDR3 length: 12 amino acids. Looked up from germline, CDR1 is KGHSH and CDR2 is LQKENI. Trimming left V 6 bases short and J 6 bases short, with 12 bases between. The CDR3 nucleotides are TGTGCCAGCTCGCCGGGAGAGGGCGAGCAGTACTTC. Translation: CASSPGEGEQYF. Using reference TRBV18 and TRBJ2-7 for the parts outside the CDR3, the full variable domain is NAGVMQNPRHLVRRRGQEARLRCSPMKGHSHVYWYRQLPEEGLKFMVYLQKENIIDESGMPKERFSAEFPKEGPSILRIQQVVRGDSAAYFCASSPGEGEQYFGPGTRLTVT.

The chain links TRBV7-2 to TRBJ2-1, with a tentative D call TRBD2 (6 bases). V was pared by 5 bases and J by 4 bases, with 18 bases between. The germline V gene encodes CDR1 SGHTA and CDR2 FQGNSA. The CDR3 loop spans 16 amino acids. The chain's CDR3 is CASSQVGRWVYNEQFF. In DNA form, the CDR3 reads TGTGCCAGCAGCCAGGTAGGGAGGTGGGTATACAATGAGCAGTTCTTC.

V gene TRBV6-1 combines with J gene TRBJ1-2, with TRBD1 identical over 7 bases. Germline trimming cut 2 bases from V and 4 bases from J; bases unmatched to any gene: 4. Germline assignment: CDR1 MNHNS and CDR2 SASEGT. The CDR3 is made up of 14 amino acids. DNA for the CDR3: TGTGCCAGCAGTGAATGGCAGGGGGTCTATGGCTACACCTTC. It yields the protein CASSEWQGVYGYTF.

The CDR3 sequence is CASSQQAGRAWEQYF. CDR3 in DNA: TGCGCCAGCAGCCAGCAGGCTGGCAGGGCTTGGGAGCAGTACTTC. The gene calls are TRBV4-3 and TRBJ2-7; D perhaps matches TRBD1 (5 bases). The germline V gene has CDR1 LGHNA and CDR2 YSLEER. V was cut by 3 bases and J by 7 bases, with 19 bases left in between. This CDR3 region has 15 residues.

The CDR3 loop reads CASNLGSGMSYTF. The CDR3 nucleotides read TGTGCCAGCAATCTAGGGTCGGGGATGAGCTACACCTTC. The chain links TRBV7-2 to TRBJ1-2; D gene unclear. The CDR3 extends over 13 amino acids. From germline, CDR1 is SGHTA and CDR2 FQGNSA. Trimming took 7 bases from V and 9 from J, leaving 18 bases between them.

CDR3 nucleotides: TGTGCCAGCAGAGTGACAGCAACCCTTAACACAGATACGCAGTATTTT. Its translation: CASRVTATLNTDTQYF. The V and J genes are TRBV27 and TRBJ2-3; weak D call: TRBD1 (5 bases). Trimming took 6 bases from V and 2 from J, leaving 18 bases between them. The CDR3 totals 16 residues. Germline V gives CDR1 MNHEY, CDR2 SMNVEV (reference sequence).

The CDR3 DNA reads TGTGCCAGCAGCGTAGACCACGGACCGTACGAGCAGTACTTC. It translates to CASSVDHGPYEQYF. The rearrangement joins TRBV9 to TRBJ2-7; D is undetermined. V was cut by 0 bases and J by 4 bases, with 11 bases left in between. The CDR3 has 14 residues. CDR1 is SGDLS and CDR2 is YYNGEE in the germline V gene.

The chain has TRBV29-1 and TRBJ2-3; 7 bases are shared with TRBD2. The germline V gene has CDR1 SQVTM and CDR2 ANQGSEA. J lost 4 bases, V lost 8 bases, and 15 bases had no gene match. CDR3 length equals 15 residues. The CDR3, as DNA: TGCAGCCTGCCCTCGCCGGGCGGGAGTTCAGATACGCAGTATTTT. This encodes CSLPSPGGSSDTQYF.

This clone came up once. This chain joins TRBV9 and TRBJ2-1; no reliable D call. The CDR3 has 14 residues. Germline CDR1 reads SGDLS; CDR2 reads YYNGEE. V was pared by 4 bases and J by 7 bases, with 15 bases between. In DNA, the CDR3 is TGTGCCAGCAGCTATTCCAGTTTGGGTAATGAGCAGTTCTTC. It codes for CASSYSSLGNEQFF.

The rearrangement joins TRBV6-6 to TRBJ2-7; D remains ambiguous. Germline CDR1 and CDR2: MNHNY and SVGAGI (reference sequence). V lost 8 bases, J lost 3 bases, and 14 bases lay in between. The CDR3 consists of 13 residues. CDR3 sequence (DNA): TGTGCCAGCCGTTCCTCGGGCGGCTACGAGCAGTACTTC. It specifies CASRSSGGYEQYF.

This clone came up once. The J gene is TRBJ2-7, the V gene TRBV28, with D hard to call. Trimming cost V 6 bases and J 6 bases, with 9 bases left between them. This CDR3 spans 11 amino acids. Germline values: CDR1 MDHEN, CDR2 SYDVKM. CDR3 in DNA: TGTGCCAGCAGGACCCCGGGCGAGCAGTACTTC. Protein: CASRTPGEQYF.

In DNA form, the CDR3 reads TGTGCCACCAGCAGAGGGGGACTAGCGGGACACGGGGAGCTGTTTTTT. Translated: CATSRGGLAGHGELFF. The gene calls are TRBV15 and TRBJ2-2; 13 bases are a match to TRBD2. Losses at the gene ends were 1 base for V and 7 bases for J; bases not matched to a gene: 3. Germline lookup yields CDR1 LNHNV and CDR2 YYDKDF (reference sequence). The CDR3 spans 16 residues.

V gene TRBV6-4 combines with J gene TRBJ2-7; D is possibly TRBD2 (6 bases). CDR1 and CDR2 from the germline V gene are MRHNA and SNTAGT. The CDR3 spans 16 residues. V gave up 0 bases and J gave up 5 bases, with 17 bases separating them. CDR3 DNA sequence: TGTGCCAGCAGTGACTCTGTGTCTGGCGGGGAAGACGAGCAGTACTTC. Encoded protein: CASSDSVSGGEDEQYF.

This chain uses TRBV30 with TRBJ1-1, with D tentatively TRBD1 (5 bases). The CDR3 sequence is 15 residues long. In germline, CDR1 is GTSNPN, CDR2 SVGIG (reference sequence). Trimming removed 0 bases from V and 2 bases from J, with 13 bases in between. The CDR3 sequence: CAWSVRGVRNTEAFF. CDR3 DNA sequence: TGTGCCTGGAGTGTACGGGGGGTAAGAAACACTGAAGCTTTCTTT. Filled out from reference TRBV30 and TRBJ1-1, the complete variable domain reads SQTIHQWPATLVQPVGSPLSLECTVEGTSNPNLYWYRQAAGRGLQLLFYSVGIGQISSEVPQNLSASRPQDRQFILSSKKLLLSDSGFYLCAWSVRGVRNTEAFFGQGTRLTVV.

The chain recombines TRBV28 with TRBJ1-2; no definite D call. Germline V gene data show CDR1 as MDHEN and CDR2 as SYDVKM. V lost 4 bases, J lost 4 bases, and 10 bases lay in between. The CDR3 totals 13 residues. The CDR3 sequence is CASSSRTAYGYTF. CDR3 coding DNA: TGTGCCAGCAGTTCTCGGACTGCCTATGGCTACACCTTC.

The CDR3 sequence: CASSVQLGDQAFF. In nucleotides, the CDR3 is TGTGCCAGCAGCGTACAGTTAGGAGACCAAGCTTTCTTT. This sequence joins TRBV9 and TRBJ1-1; D remains ambiguous. V lost 1 base, J lost 9 bases, and 13 bases lay in between. This CDR3 has 13 residues. The V gene's germline CDR1 is SGDLS and CDR2 YYNGEE.

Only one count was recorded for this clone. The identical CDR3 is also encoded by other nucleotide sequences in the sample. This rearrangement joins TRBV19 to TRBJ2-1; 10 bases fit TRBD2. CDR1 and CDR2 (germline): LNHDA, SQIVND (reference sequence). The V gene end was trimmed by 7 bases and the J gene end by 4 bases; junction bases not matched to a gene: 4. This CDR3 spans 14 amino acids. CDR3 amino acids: CASTASGSYNEQFF. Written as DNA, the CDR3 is TGTGCCAGTACGGCTAGCGGGAGTTACAATGAGCAGTTCTTC.

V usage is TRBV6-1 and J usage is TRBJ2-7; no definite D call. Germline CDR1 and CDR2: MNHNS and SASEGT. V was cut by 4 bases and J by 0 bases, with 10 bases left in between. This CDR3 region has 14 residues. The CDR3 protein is CASSVAVVSYEQYF. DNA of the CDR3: TGTGCCAGCAGTGTCGCTGTTGTCTCCTACGAGCAGTACTTC.

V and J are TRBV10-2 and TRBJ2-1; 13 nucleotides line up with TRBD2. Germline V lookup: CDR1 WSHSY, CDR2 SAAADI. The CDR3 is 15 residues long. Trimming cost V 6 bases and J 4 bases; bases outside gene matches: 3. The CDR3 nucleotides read TGCGCCAGCAGGGGGGGACTAGCGGGATACAATGAGCAGTTCTTC. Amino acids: CASRGGLAGYNEQFF.

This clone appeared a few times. CDR3: CASSPTLGQIDEQYF. The CDR3 DNA reads as TGTGCCAGCAGCCCCACGTTGGGACAGATAGACGAGCAGTACTTC. This rearrangement joins TRBV5-4 to TRBJ2-7, with 7 bases lining up with TRBD1. The junction had 12 bases not matched to a gene; V was cut back by 4 bases and J by 5 bases. Germline lookup yields CDR1 SGHNT and CDR2 YYREEE (reference sequence). The CDR3 loop spans 15 amino acids.

The CDR3 DNA reads as TGCGCCAGCAGCGCCCGGACTAGCGGTCTGGGGGAGACCCAGTACTTC. Translation gives CASSARTSGLGETQYF. The chain joins TRBV5-1 to TRBJ2-5, with 10 positions matching TRBD2. J lost 5 bases, V lost 4 bases, and 11 bases had no gene match. CDR3 size: 16 residues. Germline CDR1 reads SGHRS; CDR2 reads YFSETQ.

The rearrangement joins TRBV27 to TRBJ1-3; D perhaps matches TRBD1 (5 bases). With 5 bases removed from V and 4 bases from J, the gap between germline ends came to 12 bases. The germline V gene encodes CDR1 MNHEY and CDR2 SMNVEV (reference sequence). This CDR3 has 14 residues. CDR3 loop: CASSLTENGNTIYF. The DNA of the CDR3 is TGTGCCAGCAGTCTGACAGAGAACGGAAACACCATATATTTT.

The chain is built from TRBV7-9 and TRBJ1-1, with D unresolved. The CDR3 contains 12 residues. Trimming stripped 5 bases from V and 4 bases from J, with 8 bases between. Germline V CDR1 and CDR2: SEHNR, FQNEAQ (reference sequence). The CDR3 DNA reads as TGTGCCAGCAGCCGGGGTTTCACTGAAGCTTTCTTT. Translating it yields CASSRGFTEAFF.